This T cell receptor (beta chain) was identified during a study of a mutant IDH1 vaccine in newly diagnosed glioma. Looking at the study overall: Patients got radiotherapy, temozolomide, or both beforehand, and most got both.

V was shortened by 0 bases and J by 6 bases, with 9 bases between the two germline ends. Germline CDR1 and CDR2: SGDLS and YYNGEE. CDR3 size: 13 residues. Data came from immunoSEQ multiplex PCR; TCRdb stores just in-frame clones and leaves some out. The sample shows nearly 50,000 clones, 86% of them seen only once. As for time point: baseline, week 1 (first vaccination visit). Treatment defined: pre-vaccination baseline after standard-of-care therapy. Donor diagnoses consisted of new WHO grade 3 or 4 IDH1-mutant, ATRX-lost astrocytomas. The V call is TRBV9, the J call TRBJ2-5, with no clear D. Sequenced material: PBMCs, taken from a glioma patient treated with radiotherapy, temozolomide or both. The clonotype comes from a middle-aged man with glioma. CDR3 loop: CASSVDPGQTQYF. Written as DNA, the CDR3 is TGTGCCAGCAGCGTAGACCCCGGGCAGACCCAGTACTTC. Combining the CDR3 with reference TRBV9 and TRBJ2-5 gives the whole variable domain DSGVTQTPKHLITATGQRVTLRCSPRSGDLSVYWYQQSLDQGLQFLIQYYNGEERAKGNILERFSAQQFPDLHSELNLSSLELGDSALYFCASSVDPGQTQYFGPGTRLLVL.